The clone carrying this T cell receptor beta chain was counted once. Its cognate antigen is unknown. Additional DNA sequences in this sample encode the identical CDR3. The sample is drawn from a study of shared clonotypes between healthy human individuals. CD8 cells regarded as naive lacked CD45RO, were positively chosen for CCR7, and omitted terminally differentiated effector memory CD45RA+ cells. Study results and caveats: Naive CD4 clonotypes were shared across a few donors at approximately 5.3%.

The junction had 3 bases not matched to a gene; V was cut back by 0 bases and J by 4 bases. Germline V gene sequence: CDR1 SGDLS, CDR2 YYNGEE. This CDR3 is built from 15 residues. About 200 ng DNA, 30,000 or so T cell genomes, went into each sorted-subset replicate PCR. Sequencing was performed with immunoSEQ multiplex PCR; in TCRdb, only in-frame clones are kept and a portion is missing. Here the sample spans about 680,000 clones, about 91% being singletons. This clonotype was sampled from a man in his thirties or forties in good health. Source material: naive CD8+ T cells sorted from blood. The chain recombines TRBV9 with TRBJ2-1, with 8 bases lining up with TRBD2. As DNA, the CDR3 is TGTGCCAGCAGCGTAGCCGGACTAGCTTACAATGAGCAGTTCTTC. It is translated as CASSVAGLAYNEQFF.